This passage covers 21 T cell receptor beta chains from one sample sequenced in a study of cytomegalovirus exposure and HLA in healthy donors. Both 60 Vbeta primers and 13 Jbeta primers went into the PCR. Libraries were prepared by immunoSEQ multiplex PCR; TCRdb keeps only in-frame clonotypes and omits some of them. The table lists roughly 130,000 clones, 80% of them singletons. The source material was PBMCs. These receptors were obtained from a man aged 40-55 years in good health and CMV-seronegative.

The chain uses TRBV9 and TRBJ2-3; D gene unclear. The V gene lost 0 bases and the J gene lost 2 bases, with 16 bases spanning the gap. Germline CDR1 reads SGDLS; CDR2 reads YYNGEE. The CDR3 contains 17 residues. The CDR3 region has the DNA TGTGCCAGCAGCGTAGGTTCTGGGCCGAGCATCACAGATACGCAGTATTTT. It specifies CASSVGSGPSITDTQYF.

This clone came up once. The chain carries TRBV2 and TRBJ2-1; D unresolved. The V gene's germline CDR1 is SNHLY and CDR2 FYNNEI. V was trimmed by 2 bases and J by 9 bases, leaving 8 bases between them. This CDR3 has 12 residues. For the CDR3, the DNA is TGTGCCAGCAGTGAACAGCGCCTTGAGCAGTTCTTC. Translating it yields CASSEQRLEQFF. The full variable domain, with the rest looked up from reference TRBV2 and TRBJ2-1, is EPEVTQTPSHQVTQMGQEVILRCVPISNHLYFYWYRQILGQKVEFLVSFYNNEISEKSEIFDDQFSVERPDGSNFTLKIRSTKLEDSAMYFCASSEQRLEQFFGPGTRLTVL.

This chain joins TRBV28 and TRBJ1-5, with D hard to call. This CDR3 has 12 residues. Germline loops: CDR1 MDHEN, CDR2 SYDVKM. V lost 5 bases and J 6 bases, leaving 8 bases between the germline ends. The CDR3 bases are TGTGCCAGCAGTCCTCCGGGTCAGCCCCAGCATTTT. This gives the protein CASSPPGQPQHF.

CDR3 sequence (DNA): TGTGCCAGCAGCTCTATAGCGACAGGGAACCAAGAGACCCAGTACTTC. Translating gives CASSSIATGNQETQYF. V and J are TRBV7-9 and TRBJ2-5, with 7 bases aligning to TRBD1. Germline CDR1 reads SEHNR; CDR2 reads FQNEAQ (reference sequence). The J segment lost 0 bases and the V segment lost 4 bases, leaving 8 bases of the junction unmatched. The CDR3 is 16 residues long.

This chain links TRBV2 with TRBJ2-2; D possibly corresponds to TRBD1 (6 bases). Between the trimmed V and J ends, which lost 2 bases and 4 bases, there was a span of 11 bases. The germline V gene has CDR1 SNHLY and CDR2 FYNNEI. This CDR3 has 15 amino acids. Here the CDR3 DNA reads TGTGCCAGCAGTGAATTCGCAGGGGCCACCGGGGAGCTGTTTTTT. Translated: CASSEFAGATGELFF.

The V gene is TRBV12-5, the J gene TRBJ2-6, with a tentative D call TRBD1 (6 bases). The CDR3 covers 14 residues. The germline V gene encodes CDR1 LGHNT and CDR2 FRNRAP. Between the trimmed V and J ends, which lost 5 bases and 4 bases, there was a span of 9 bases. In DNA form, the CDR3 reads TGTGCTAGTGGTCGCCAGGGGGGGGCCAACGTCCTGACTTTC. Protein sequence: CASGRQGGANVLTF.

This clone came up once. The chain uses TRBV6-5 and TRBJ2-1, with a tentative D call TRBD2 (5 bases). The CDR3 has 12 residues. CDR1 is MNHEY and CDR2 is SVGAGI in the germline V gene. V was trimmed by 6 bases and J by 10 bases, leaving 13 bases between them. The CDR3 DNA reads as TGTGCCAGCAGCTATCTAGCAGGCGAGCAGTTCTTC. This translates into CASSYLAGEQFF.

The genes are TRBV7-6 and TRBJ2-7; TRBD1 might be the D (5 bases). Germline V gives CDR1 SGHVS, CDR2 FNYEAQ. This CDR3 region has 13 residues. Trimming cost V 5 bases and J 3 bases, with 11 bases left between them. Written as DNA, the CDR3 is TGTGCCAGCAGCCGAGACAGCTACTACGAGCAGTACTTC. It translates to CASSRDSYYEQYF.

This chain connects TRBV29-1 to TRBJ2-5; 11 bases match TRBD2. Germline-derived CDR1 and CDR2 are SQVTM and ANQGSEA. This CDR3 has 13 amino acids. V lost 7 bases, J lost 1 base, and 2 bases stayed unmatched. The CDR3 region is CSGSGGVQETQYF. The CDR3 nucleotides read TGCAGCGGTAGCGGGGGGGTCCAAGAGACCCAGTACTTC.

The CDR3 DNA follows: TGTGCCAGCAGCGAGGGACTAGCGGAAGAGACCCAGTACTTC. Encoded protein: CASSEGLAEETQYF. V usage is TRBV9 and J usage is TRBJ2-5; 11 positions agree with TRBD2. J gave up 3 bases and V 3 bases, and 1 base lay outside the gene matches. From germline, CDR1 is SGDLS and CDR2 YYNGEE. This CDR3 region has 14 residues.

The chain joins TRBV7-7 to TRBJ1-1; 9 bases align to TRBD1. The V and J ends lost 5 bases and 10 bases, in that order; junction bases with no gene match: 5. Per germline, CDR1 SSHAT and CDR2 FNYEAQ (reference sequence). CDR3 size: 12 residues. The CDR3 bases are TGTGCCAGCAGCCCCGGACAGGGGATAGCTTTCTTT. Translating gives CASSPGQGIAFF.

The chain recombines TRBV2 with TRBJ1-5, with a possible D match to TRBD1 (5 bases). This CDR3 has 14 amino acids. Trimming took off 0 bases at V and 7 bases at J, with 10 bases between the two ends. Germline CDR1 reads SNHLY; CDR2 reads FYNNEI. The CDR3 spells CASSEAGVRQPQHF. CDR3 nucleotides: TGTGCCAGCAGTGAAGCAGGGGTACGGCAGCCCCAGCATTTT.

The chain uses TRBV30 and TRBJ1-5; the D gene is possibly TRBD1 (5 bases). Per germline, CDR1 GTSNPN and CDR2 SVGIG (reference sequence). The CDR3 extends over 13 amino acids. Trimming took off 5 bases at V and 3 bases at J, with 11 bases between the two ends. The CDR3 here is CAWGRAYNQPQHF. DNA of the CDR3: TGTGCCTGGGGCAGGGCATACAATCAGCCCCAGCATTTT.

The V and J genes are TRBV5-8 and TRBJ1-1, with D perhaps TRBD1 (5 bases). Trimming removed 4 bases at V and 3 bases at J, with 13 bases between. Germline V gene lookup returns CDR1 SGHTS and CDR2 YDEGEE. The CDR3 is 14 amino acids. CDR3 sequence reads: CASSLGLADTEAFF. CDR3 DNA: TGTGCCAGCAGCCTGGGACTGGCCGACACTGAAGCTTTCTTT. The full variable domain, in which reference TRBV5-8 and TRBJ1-1 provide the parts outside the CDR3, is EAGVTQSPTHLIKTRGQQATLRCSPISGHTSVYWYQQALGLGLQFLLWYDEGEERNRGNFPPRFSGRQFPNYSSELNVNALELEDSALYLCASSLGLADTEAFFGQGTRLTVV.

CDR3 loop: CASRDGWTPYF. CDR3 nucleotides: TGTGCCAGCAGGGATGGTTGGACACCGTACTTC. This chain links TRBV6-1 with TRBJ2-7; D might be TRBD1 (5 bases). Germline V gives CDR1 MNHNS, CDR2 SASEGT. Trimming took 6 bases from V and 12 from J, leaving 15 bases between them. The CDR3 extends over 11 amino acids.

The CDR3 DNA reads as TGTGCCAGCTCGAGACAGACGATCGGCAATGAGCAGTTCTTC. It codes for CASSRQTIGNEQFF. V is TRBV18 and J is TRBJ2-1, with D possibly being TRBD1 (5 bases). V lost 6 bases and J lost 6, with 15 bases in between. There are 14 residues in the CDR3. Looked up from germline, CDR1 is KGHSH and CDR2 is LQKENI.

V is TRBV27 and J is TRBJ1-5, with D unclear. V was shortened by 7 bases and J by 6 bases, with 19 bases between the two germline ends. Germline V gene sequence: CDR1 MNHEY, CDR2 SMNVEV (reference sequence). The CDR3 is made up of 15 amino acids. Written as DNA, the CDR3 is TGTGCCAGCAACCCCGAGGGAGGTGCCCGTCAGCCCCAGCATTTT. Its protein product is CASNPEGGARQPQHF.

The gene calls are TRBV7-2 and TRBJ1-1; weak D call: TRBD1 (5 bases). The CDR3 totals 15 residues. CDR1 and CDR2 (germline): SGHTA, FQGNSA. V shed 5 bases and J shed 0 bases, with 13 bases lying between them. CDR3 loop: CASSPLGQVNTEAFF. The DNA for the CDR3 is TGTGCCAGCAGCCCCTTAGGACAAGTGAACACTGAAGCTTTCTTT.

In this sample, this clone turned up a few times. CDR3 DNA sequence: TGTGCCAGCAGTGATTGGGGGGGCAATCAGCCCCAGCATTTT. It encodes CASSDWGGNQPQHF. The genes are TRBV6-1 and TRBJ1-5; D may be TRBD1 (5 bases). Germline CDR1 is MNHNS and CDR2 is SASEGT. The CDR3 is 14 residues long. V was shortened by 3 bases and J by 2 bases, with 8 bases between the two germline ends.

This chain links TRBV4-2 with TRBJ2-7, with D hard to call. This CDR3 spans 15 amino acids. Per the germline V gene, CDR1 is LGHNA and CDR2 is YNFKEQ. V lost 1 base, J lost 3 bases, and 13 bases lay in between. The CDR3 DNA reads TGTGCCAGCAGCCAAGGCCCCGTCCCGGGCTACGAGCAGTACTTC. Protein sequence: CASSQGPVPGYEQYF.

V usage is TRBV7-9 and J usage is TRBJ2-2; possibly TRBD1 for D (6 bases). The CDR3 has 14 amino acids. With 7 bases removed from V and 1 base from J, the gap between germline ends came to 10 bases. Germline CDR1 and CDR2: SEHNR and FQNEAQ (reference sequence). The CDR3: CASTATGNTGELFF. DNA of the CDR3: TGTGCCAGCACCGCGACAGGGAACACCGGGGAGCTGTTTTTT.